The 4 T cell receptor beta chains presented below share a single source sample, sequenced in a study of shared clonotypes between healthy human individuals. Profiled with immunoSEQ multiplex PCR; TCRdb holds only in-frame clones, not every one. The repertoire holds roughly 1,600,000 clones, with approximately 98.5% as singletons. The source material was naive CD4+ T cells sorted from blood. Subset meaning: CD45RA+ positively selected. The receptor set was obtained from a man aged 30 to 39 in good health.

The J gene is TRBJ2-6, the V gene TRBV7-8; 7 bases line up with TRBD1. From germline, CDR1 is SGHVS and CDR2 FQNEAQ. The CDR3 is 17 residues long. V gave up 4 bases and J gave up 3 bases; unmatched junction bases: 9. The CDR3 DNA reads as TGTGCCAGCAGCTACGGGACAGAGAAATTTGGGGCCAACGTCCTGACTTTC. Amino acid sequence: CASSYGTEKFGANVLTF.

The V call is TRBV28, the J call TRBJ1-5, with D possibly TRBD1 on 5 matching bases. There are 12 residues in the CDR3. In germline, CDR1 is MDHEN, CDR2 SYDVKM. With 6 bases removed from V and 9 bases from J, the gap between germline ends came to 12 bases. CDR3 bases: TGTGCCAGCAGAAGGGGCCCAGGGCCCCAGCATTTT. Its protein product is CASRRGPGPQHF.

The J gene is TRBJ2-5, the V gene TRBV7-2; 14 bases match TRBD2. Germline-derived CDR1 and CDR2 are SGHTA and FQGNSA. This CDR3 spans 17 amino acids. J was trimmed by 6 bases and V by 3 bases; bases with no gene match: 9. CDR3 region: CASSLTSGRASGQTQYF. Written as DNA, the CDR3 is TGTGCCAGCAGCTTGACTAGCGGGAGGGCCTCGGGTCAGACCCAGTACTTC.

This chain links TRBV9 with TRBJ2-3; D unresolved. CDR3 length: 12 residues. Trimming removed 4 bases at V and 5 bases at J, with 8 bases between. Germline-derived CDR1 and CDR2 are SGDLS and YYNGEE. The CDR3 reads CASSRNRDTQYF. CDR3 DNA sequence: TGTGCCAGCAGCCGCAATAGAGATACGCAGTATTTT.